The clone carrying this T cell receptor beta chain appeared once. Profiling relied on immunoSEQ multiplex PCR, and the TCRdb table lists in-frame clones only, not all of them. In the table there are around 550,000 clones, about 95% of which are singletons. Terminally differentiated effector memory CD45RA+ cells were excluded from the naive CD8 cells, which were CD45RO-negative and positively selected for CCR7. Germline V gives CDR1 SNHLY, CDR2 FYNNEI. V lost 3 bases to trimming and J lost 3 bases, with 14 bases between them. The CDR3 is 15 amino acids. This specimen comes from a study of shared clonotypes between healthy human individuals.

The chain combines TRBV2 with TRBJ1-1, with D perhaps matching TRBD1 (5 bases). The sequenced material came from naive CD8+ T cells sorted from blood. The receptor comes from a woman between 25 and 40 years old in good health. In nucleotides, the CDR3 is TGTGCCAGCAGTGATGAGGGACCGATCTACACTGAAGCTTTCTTT. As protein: CASSDEGPIYTEAFF.